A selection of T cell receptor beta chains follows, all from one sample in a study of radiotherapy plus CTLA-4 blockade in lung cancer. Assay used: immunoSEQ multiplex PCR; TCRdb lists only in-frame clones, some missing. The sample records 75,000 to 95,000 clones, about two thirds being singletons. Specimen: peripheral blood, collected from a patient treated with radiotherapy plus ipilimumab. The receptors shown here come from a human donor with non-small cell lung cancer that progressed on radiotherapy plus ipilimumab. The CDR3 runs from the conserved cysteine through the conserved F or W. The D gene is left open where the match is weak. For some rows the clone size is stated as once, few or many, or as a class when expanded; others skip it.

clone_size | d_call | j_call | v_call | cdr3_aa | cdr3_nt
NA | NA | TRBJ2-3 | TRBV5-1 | CASSDPRSTDTQYF | TGCGCCAGCAGCGACCCCCGGAGCACAGATACGCAGTATTTT
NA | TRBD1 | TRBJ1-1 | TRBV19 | CASSLKQGGEAFF | TGTGCCAGTAGTCTCAAACAGGGGGGTGAAGCTTTCTTT
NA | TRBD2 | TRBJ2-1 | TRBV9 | CASSGAEGGPYNEQFF | TGTGCCAGCAGCGGCGCAGAGGGAGGGCCCTACAATGAGCAGTTCTTC
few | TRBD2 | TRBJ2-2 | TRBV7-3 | CASSPRGLAVNTGELFF | TGTGCCAGCAGCCCCAGGGGACTAGCGGTGAACACCGGGGAGCTGTTTTTT
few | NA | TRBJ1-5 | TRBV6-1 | CASSLLKNLQPQHF | TGTGCCAGCAGTTTACTCAAGAACCTTCAGCCCCAGCATTTT
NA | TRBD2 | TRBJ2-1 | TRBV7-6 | CASSLSGGARNEQFF | TGTGCCAGCAGCTTGAGCGGGGGGGCCAGGAATGAGCAGTTCTTC
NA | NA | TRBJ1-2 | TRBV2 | CASRYTTNYGYTF | TGTGCCAGCAGGTACACAACAAACTATGGCTACACCTTC
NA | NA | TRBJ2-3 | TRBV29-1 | CSVGAGTLGDTQYF | TGCAGCGTTGGGGCAGGGACGTTAGGAGATACGCAGTATTTT
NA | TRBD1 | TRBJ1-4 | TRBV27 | CASSLKPTGGNVKLFF | TGTGCCAGCAGTTTAAAGCCGACAGGGGGCAACGTAAAACTGTTTTTT
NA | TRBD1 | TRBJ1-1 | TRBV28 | CASSDTTDRENTEAFF | TGTGCCAGCAGCGACACCACTGACAGGGAGAACACTGAAGCTTTCTTT
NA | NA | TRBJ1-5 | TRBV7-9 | CASSLSTGNQPQHF | TGTGCCAGCAGCTTAAGTACAGGCAATCAGCCCCAGCATTTT
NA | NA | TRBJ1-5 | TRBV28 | CASSLLGSYSNQPQHF | TGTGCCAGCAGTTTATTGGGAAGCTATAGCAATCAGCCCCAGCATTTT
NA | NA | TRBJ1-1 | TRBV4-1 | CASSQGQGSSREAFF | TGCGCCAGCAGCCAAGGGCAGGGCAGCTCGCGCGAAGCTTTCTTT
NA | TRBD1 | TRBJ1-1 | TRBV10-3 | CAISNPDRGLTEAFF | TGTGCCATCAGCAATCCCGACAGGGGGCTCACTGAAGCTTTCTTT
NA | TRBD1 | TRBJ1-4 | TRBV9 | CASSVDQGAHEKLFF | TGTGCCAGCAGCGTAGACCAGGGGGCGCATGAAAAACTGTTTTTT
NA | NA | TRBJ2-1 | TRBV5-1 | CASSLDATGYNEQFF | TGCGCCAGCAGCTTGGACGCCACAGGCTACAATGAGCAGTTCTTC
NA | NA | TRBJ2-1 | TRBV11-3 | CASSLGLHNEQFF | TGTGCCAGCAGCTTAGGATTGCACAATGAGCAGTTCTTC
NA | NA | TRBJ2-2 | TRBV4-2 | CASSTYRGSGELFF | TGTGCCAGCAGCACTTACCGTGGATCCGGGGAGCTGTTTTTT
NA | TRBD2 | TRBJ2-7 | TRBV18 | CASSPGGSYEQYF | TGTGCCAGCTCACCGGGAGGGTCCTACGAGCAGTACTTC
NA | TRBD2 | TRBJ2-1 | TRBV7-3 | CASSLGGSGGGSYNEQFF | TGTGCCAGCAGCTTAGGGGGTAGCGGGGGTGGCTCCTACAATGAGCAGTTCTTC
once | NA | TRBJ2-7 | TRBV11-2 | CASSLALDNSYEQYF | TGTGCCAGCAGCTTAGCTTTGGACAACTCCTACGAGCAGTACTTC
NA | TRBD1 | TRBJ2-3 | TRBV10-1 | CASSDRQGADTQYF | TGCGCCAGCAGTGACAGACAGGGCGCAGATACGCAGTATTTT
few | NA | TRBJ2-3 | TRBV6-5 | CASSASRDTQYF | TGTGCCAGCAGTGCCTCTAGGGATACGCAGTATTTT
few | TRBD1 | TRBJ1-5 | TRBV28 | CASNSGTGGWKQPQHF | TGTGCCAGCAACTCGGGGACAGGTGGATGGAAGCAGCCCCAGCATTTT
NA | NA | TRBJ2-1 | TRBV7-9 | CASSLGQGVYNEQFF | TGTGCCAGCAGCTTAGGGCAGGGAGTATACAATGAGCAGTTCTTC
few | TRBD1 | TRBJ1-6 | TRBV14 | CASSQDGGTGYSPLHF | TGTGCCAGCAGCCAAGATGGGGGGACAGGGTATTCACCCCTCCACTTT
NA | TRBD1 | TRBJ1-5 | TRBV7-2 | CASSLVGQGNQPQHF | TGTGCCAGCAGCTTAGTGGGACAGGGCAATCAGCCCCAGCATTTT
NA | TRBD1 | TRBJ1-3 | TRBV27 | CASSLGPRGRDPGNTIYF | TGTGCCAGCAGCTTAGGGCCCAGGGGGCGGGACCCTGGAAACACCATATATTTT
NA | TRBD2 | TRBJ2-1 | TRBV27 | CASSLGSPGLGKNEQFF | TGTGCCAGCAGTTTAGGGAGTCCGGGACTAGGGAAAAATGAGCAGTTCTTC
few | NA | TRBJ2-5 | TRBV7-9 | CASRSTVETQYF | TGTGCCAGCAGGTCTACGGTGGAGACCCAGTACTTC
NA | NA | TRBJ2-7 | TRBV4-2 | CASSQDAASRDYEQYF | TGTGCCAGCAGCCAAGATGCGGCTTCCAGGGACTACGAGCAGTACTTC
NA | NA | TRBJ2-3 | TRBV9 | CASSVEFRDTQYF | TGTGCCAGCAGCGTAGAGTTTAGGGATACGCAGTATTTT
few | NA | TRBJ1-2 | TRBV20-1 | CSPLGDGYTF | TGCAGTCCCTTGGGAGATGGCTACACCTTC
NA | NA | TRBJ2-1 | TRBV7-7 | CASIPMGGVEQFF | TGTGCTAGCATCCCGATGGGAGGTGTGGAGCAGTTCTTC
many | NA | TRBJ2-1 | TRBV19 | CASSIGNEQFF | TGTGCCAGTAGTATAGGTAATGAGCAGTTCTTC
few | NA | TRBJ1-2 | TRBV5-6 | CASSLEGKRGYTF | TGTGCCAGCAGCTTGGAAGGGAAGCGCGGCTACACCTTC
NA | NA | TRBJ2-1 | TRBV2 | CASSSQLTASSYNEQFF | TGTGCCAGCAGTTCCCAGTTGACAGCTAGCTCCTACAATGAGCAGTTCTTC
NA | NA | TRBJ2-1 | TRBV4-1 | CASSRGTGNNEQFF | TGTGCCAGCAGCCGGGGGACGGGGAACAATGAGCAGTTCTTC
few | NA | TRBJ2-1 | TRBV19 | CASIGSVVNEQFF | TGTGCCAGTATAGGGTCGGTCGTCAATGAGCAGTTCTTC
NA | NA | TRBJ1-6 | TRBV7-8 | CASSRTESNSPLHF | TGTGCCAGCAGCAGGACAGAGTCGAATTCACCCCTCCACTTT
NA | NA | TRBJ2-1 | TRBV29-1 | CSVAGTLLGDEQFF | TGCAGCGTCGCCGGGACTCTCCTGGGCGATGAGCAGTTCTTC
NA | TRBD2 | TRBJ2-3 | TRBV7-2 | CASSPSGGVTDTQYF | TGTGCCAGCAGCCCGAGCGGGGGGGTCACAGATACGCAGTATTTT
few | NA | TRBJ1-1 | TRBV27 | CASSSIQGREAFF | TGTGCCAGCAGTTCTATACAGGGCCGAGAAGCTTTCTTT
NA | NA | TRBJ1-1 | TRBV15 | CATSRSPWPRAFF | TGTGCCACCAGCAGATCCCCCTGGCCCCGAGCTTTCTTT
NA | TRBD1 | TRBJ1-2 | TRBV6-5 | CASSRGAIYGYTF | TGTGCCAGCAGCAGGGGGGCAATCTATGGCTACACCTTC
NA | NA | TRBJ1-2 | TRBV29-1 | CSVARGVYGYTF | TGCAGCGTTGCCAGAGGGGTCTATGGCTACACCTTC